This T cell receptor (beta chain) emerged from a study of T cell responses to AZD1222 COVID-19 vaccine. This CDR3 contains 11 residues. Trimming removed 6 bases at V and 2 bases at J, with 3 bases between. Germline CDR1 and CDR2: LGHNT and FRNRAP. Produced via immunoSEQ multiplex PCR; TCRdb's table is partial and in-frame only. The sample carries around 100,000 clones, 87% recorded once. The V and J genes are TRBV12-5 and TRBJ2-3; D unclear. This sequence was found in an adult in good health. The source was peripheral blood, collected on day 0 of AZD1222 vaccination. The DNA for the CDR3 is TGTGCTAGTGGCCTCACAGATACGCAGTATTTT. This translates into CASGLTDTQYF.